This T cell receptor beta chain was identified during a study of shared clonotypes between healthy human individuals. Broader study findings: In general, naive subsets displayed greater estimated richness than memory subsets did.

For this clone: As yet, its antigen is unknown. This sample includes further DNA sequences coding for the same CDR3.

J was trimmed by 0 bases and V by 0 bases; bases with no gene match: 5. Germline-derived CDR1 and CDR2 are SGHTA and FQGNSA. The CDR3 sequence is 18 residues long. TCRdb keeps only in-frame clones here, not all; method: immunoSEQ multiplex PCR. The sample gives more than 2 million clones, 85% to 95% of which show up once; about 1.1% is in the top ten. Terminally differentiated effector memory CD45RA+ cells were excluded by CCR7 positive selection of CD45RO-negative cells. This clonotype was obtained from a man between 18 and 29 years old in good health. J is TRBJ2-7 and V is TRBV7-2; 13 nucleotides align to TRBD2. Sequencing input: naive CD8+ T cells sorted from blood. The CDR3 DNA reads as TGTGCCAGCAGCTTAGCCCCCACTAGCGGGAGGGCCTCCTACGAGCAGTACTTC. It encodes CASSLAPTSGRASYEQYF.